These T cell receptor beta chains were read from a single sample in a study of lymphopenia after photon versus proton radiotherapy. Profiling relied on immunoSEQ multiplex PCR, and the TCRdb table lists in-frame clones only, not all of them. The sample comprises 150,000 to 200,000 clones, roughly nine tenths of which are singletons, and less than 6% rests with the top ten. The sample consisted of peripheral blood, taken from a patient treated with photon-based radiotherapy. These receptors were taken from a man in his forties or fifties with gastric cancer. Each CDR3 is given without its conserved first and last residue.

v_call	j_call	cdr3_aa
TRBV18	TRBJ2-7	ASSPGEGGQY
TRBV15	TRBJ2-3	ATSRVGGDNTDTQY
TRBV5-6	TRBJ1-5	ASSLTQGTGYSQPQH
TRBV7-9	TRBJ1-2	ASSSLQGGYGYT
TRBV7-3	TRBJ2-5	ASSPGLEETQY
TRBV4-1	TRBJ2-1	ASSPGLAGERSSYNEQF
TRBV2	TRBJ1-2	ASRGRGIDYGYT
TRBV30	TRBJ2-1	AWSRQGPGEQF
TRBV5-1	TRBJ1-1	ASSLDQGKGNTEAF
TRBV7-2	TRBJ1-1	AGQKYILTEAF